This T cell receptor beta chain was recorded in a study of siplizumab effects on memory and regulatory T cells (dated by TCRdb to the late 2010s). General notes on the study: The study looked at the effect of siplizumab, an anti-CD2 antibody, on alloreactive T-cell subsets in allogeneic mixed lymphocyte reactions made from human PBMCs.

Sorted unstimulated T cells and proliferating T cells recovered from mixed lymphocyte reactions were subjected to TCRbeta CDR3 sequencing. Fresh whole blood from ten HLA-typed healthy donors served as the source for isolating PBMCs. As regards this clone: Its antigen target is currently unknown. Base qualities are not at hand, and no much larger clone is one base apart.

The full study reports these points: Unstimulated naive T cells appeared to be more diverse than memory T cells, and naive cells seemed to make a substantial contribution to the alloresponse. Whether proliferating Tregs from siplizumab cultures were suppressive was not functionally confirmed. Roughly 75-97% of proliferating CD4+ or CD8+ clones could not be assigned a naive or memory phenotype. The cumulative frequency of alloreactive sequences that could be traced back to unstimulated CD4+ memory T cells was significantly reduced by siplizumab. Among mappable alloreactive CD4+ clones, the Treg-derived fraction averaged 68.8% with siplizumab versus 25% to 30% in control reactions. Because sequences at frequencies below about 10^-5 were poorly captured, only a minor fraction of alloreactive clones could be mapped back to unstimulated subsets.

CDR1 KGHSH and CDR2 LQKENI were looked up in the germline V gene. The junction shows trimming of 3 bases on V and 0 bases on J, plus 9 bases between the germline ends. Measured from the cysteine to the phenylalanine, the CDR3 is 15 residues long. Only the CDR3 region is kept as DNA, spanning 45 bases read in frame from base 1. Library prep was done by the immunoSEQ multiplex PCR assay. Roughly 10^5 TCR templates per sample were assayed on the deep sequencing platform. Genomic DNA extracted from sorted T cells was the material used for TCRbeta CDR3 sequencing. Concerning the study's data processing: The R programming language was used for clonal analysis of TCRbeta CDR3 data. Unstimulated samples were compared with post-reaction CFSE-low samples to define alloreactive CD4+ and CD8+ clones. Regulatory or non-regulatory origin of alloreactive CD4+ clones was assigned by matching sequences to the sorted unstimulated Treg and non-Treg repertoires. TCRdb retrieved this table from immuneACCESS and kept in-frame rearrangements only. Not all clones are present; in checked studies, unresolved V genes account for under half, and no reason is known for the remainder. V and J calls and clone size are as listed in that table; D and trimming were resolved from the DNA. This sample comprises over 90,000 clones, 92% of them detected only once. The ten largest clones capture roughly 1% of the sample.

This receptor was taken from a human donor in good health. Rearrangement joined TRBV18 to TRBJ1-3; a tentative D match to TRBD1 spans 5 bases. The sample was CD4+ T cells sorted from blood. The DNA sequence is TGTGCCAGCTCACCGCGAGACAGCTCTGGAAACACCATATATTTT. Its amino acids are CASSPRDSSGNTIYF.